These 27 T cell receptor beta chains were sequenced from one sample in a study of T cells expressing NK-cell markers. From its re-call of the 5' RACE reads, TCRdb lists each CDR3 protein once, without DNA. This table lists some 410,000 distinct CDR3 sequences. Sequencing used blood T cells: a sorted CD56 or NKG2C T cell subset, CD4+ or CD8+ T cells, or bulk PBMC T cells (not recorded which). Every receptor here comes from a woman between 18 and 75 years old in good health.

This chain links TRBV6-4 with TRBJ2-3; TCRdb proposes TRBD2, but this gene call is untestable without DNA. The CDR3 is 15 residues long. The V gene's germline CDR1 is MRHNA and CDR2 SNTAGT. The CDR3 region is CASSDSAGGQDTQYF.

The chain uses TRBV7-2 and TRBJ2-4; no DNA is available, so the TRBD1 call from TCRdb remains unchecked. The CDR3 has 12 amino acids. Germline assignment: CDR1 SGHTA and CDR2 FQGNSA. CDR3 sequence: CASSRLRDIQYF.

CDR3 in amino acids: CASSQEGQGSYEQYF. The chain recombines TRBV3-1 with TRBJ2-7. This CDR3 is 15 amino acids long. CDR1 and CDR2 (germline): LGHDT, YNNKEL (reference sequence).

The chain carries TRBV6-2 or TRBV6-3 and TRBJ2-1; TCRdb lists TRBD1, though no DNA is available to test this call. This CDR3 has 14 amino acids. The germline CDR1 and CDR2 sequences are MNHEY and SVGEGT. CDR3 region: CASSYLTGRNEQFF.

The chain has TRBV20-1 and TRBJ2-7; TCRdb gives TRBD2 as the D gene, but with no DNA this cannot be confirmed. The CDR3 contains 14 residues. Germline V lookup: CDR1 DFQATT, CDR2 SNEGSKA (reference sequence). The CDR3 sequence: CSASPASGGLEQYF.

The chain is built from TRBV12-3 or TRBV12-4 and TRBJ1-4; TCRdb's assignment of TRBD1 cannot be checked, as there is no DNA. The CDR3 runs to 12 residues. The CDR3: CASRGADEKLFF.

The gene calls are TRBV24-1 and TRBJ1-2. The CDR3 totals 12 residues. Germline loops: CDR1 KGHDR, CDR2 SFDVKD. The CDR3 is CATSGIENGYTF.

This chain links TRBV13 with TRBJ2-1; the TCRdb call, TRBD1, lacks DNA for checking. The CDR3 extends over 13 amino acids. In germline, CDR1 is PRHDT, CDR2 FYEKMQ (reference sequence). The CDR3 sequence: CASSTRQGHEQFF.

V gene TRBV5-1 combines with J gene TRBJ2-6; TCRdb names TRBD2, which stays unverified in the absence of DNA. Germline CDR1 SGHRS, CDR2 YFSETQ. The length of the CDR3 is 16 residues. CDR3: CASSPGQSVPEEALTF.

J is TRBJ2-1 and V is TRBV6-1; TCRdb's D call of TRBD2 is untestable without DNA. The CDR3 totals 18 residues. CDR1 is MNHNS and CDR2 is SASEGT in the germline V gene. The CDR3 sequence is CASSVSGGRVSSYNEQFF.

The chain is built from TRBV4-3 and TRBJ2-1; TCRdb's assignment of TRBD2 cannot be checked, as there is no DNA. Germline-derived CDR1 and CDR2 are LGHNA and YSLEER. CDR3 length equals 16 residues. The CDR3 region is CASRNVAGGTYNEQFF.

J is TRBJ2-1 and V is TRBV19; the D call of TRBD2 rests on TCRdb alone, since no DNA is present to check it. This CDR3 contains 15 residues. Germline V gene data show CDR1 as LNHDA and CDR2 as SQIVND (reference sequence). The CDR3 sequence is CASSIAQRGNNEQFF.

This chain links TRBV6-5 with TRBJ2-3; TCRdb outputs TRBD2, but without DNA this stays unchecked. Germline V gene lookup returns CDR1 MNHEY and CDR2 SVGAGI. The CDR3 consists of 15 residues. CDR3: CASSYEAGVTDTQYF.

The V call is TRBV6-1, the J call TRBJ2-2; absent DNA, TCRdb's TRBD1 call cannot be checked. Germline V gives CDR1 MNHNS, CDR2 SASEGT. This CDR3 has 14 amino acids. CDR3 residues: CASSPPWEFGELFF.

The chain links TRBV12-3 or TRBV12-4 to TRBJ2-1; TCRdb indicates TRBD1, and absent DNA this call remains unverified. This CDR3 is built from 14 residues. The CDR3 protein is CASSLDRVWDEQFF.

The CDR3 reads CSARGNRAATNEKLFF. V gene TRBV20-1 combines with J gene TRBJ1-4; absent DNA, TCRdb's TRBD1 call cannot be checked. The germline V gene has CDR1 DFQATT and CDR2 SNEGSKA (reference sequence). The CDR3 runs 16 residues.

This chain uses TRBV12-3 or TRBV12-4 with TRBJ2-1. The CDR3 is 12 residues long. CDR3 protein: CASRRTVDEQFF.

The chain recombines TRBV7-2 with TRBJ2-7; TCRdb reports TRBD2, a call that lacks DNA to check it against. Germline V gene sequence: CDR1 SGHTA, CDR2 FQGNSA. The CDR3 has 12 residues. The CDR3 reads CASSPRAAEQYF.

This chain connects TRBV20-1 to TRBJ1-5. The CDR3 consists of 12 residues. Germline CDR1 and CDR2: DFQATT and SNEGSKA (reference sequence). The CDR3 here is CSARKSNQPQHF.

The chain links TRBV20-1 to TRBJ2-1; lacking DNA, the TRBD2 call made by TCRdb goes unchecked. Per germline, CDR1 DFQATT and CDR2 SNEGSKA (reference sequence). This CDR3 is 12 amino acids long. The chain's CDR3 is CSEGLIRNEQFF.

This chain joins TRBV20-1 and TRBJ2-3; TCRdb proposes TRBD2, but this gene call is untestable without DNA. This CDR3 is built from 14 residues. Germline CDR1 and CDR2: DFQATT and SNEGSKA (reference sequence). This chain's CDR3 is CSASTGVPTDTQYF.

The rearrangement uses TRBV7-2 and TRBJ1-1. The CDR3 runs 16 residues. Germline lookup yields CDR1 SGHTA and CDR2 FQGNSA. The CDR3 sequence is CASSLTRLNMNTEAFF.

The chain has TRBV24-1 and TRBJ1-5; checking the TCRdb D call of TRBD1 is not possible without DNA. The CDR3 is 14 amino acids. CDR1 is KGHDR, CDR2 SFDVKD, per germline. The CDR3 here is CATSDPGNNQPQHF.

The CDR3 here is CASSIGERSSYNEQFF. The chain has TRBV19 and TRBJ2-1; TCRdb reports TRBD2, a call that lacks DNA to check it against. This CDR3 region has 16 residues. CDR1 and CDR2 (germline): LNHDA, SQIVND (reference sequence).

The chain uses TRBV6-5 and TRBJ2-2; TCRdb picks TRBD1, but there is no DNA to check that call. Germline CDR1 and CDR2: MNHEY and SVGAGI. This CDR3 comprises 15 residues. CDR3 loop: CASSYSAGVPGELFF.

The CDR3 here is CASSLAGTEYNEQFF. This chain joins TRBV18 and TRBJ2-1. This CDR3 is built from 15 residues. Germline assignment: CDR1 KGHSH and CDR2 LQKENI.

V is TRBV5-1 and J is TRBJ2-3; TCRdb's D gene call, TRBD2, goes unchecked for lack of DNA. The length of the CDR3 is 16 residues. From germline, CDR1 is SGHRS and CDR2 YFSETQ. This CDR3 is CASSFRGGRVADTQYF.